This record looks at one T cell receptor beta chain sequence and its context. The entry originates in a study of blood T cell repertoires in COVID-19. The repertoire was sequenced with immunoSEQ multiplex PCR; TCRdb's copy has only in-frame clones and lacks some. The sample carries roughly 310,000 clones, about nine tenths recorded once. The germline CDR1 and CDR2 sequences are SGHKS and YYEKEE (reference sequence). This CDR3 region has 15 residues. After removal of 7 bases from V and 4 bases from J, the junction contained 10 bases not matched to a gene. The V and J genes are TRBV5-5 and TRBJ1-4; the match to TRBD1 covers 7 bases. Sequencing was done on a sample of PBMCs or T cells enriched from blood (not recorded which). The sequence derives from a woman between 40 and 55 years old who had recovered from COVID-19. The CDR3 protein is CASLTGPSGNEKLFF. The CDR3, as DNA: TGTGCCAGCCTGACAGGGCCTAGTGGTAATGAAAAACTGTTTTTT. Looking up the rest from reference TRBV5-5 and TRBJ1-4 gives the full variable domain: DAGVTQSPTHLIKTRGQQVTLRCSPISGHKSVSWYQQVLGQGPQFIFQYYEKEERGRGNFPDRFSARQFPNYSSELNVNALLLGDSALYLCASLTGPSGNEKLFFGSGTQLSVL.